This TCR beta chain appears in the sequencing data of a study of blood T cell repertoires in COVID-19. The repertoire was sequenced with immunoSEQ multiplex PCR; TCRdb's copy has only in-frame clones and lacks some. Found here are some 190,000 clones, around 89% of them singletons; the top ten hold approximately 4.5%. Sequencing input: peripheral blood. The receptor's source is a human donor in a cohort sampled during active COVID-19.

The CDR3 bases are TGTGCCAGCAGCCCTAGACAGGCCTCCTACGAGCAGTACTTC. It is translated as CASSPRQASYEQYF. The chain links TRBV7-6 to TRBJ2-7, with TRBD1 as a possible D gene (6 bases). The CDR3 has 14 amino acids. V lost 5 bases, J lost 0 bases, and 11 bases lay in between. Germline CDR1 is SGHVS and CDR2 is FNYEAQ.